This paragraph covers one TCR beta chain sequence. Its antigen remains unknown. V was trimmed by 1 base and J by 4 bases, leaving 10 bases between them. The CDR3 is 15 residues long. Germline V gives CDR1 SGHTA, CDR2 FQGNSA. These data originate in a study of vaccination and CD4 T cells after COVID-19. Study-level information: It was a median around 93 days after diagnosis, with a range of 35 to 161, that post-COVID samples were drawn.

With the Oncomine TCR Beta short-read assay, DNA from cultured CD4+ T cells was sequenced. A single record per CDR3 protein comes from TCRdb applying MiXCR to the PCR reads. The sample yields 9,500 to 15,000 distinct CDR3 sequences, less than 80% seen once. Documented treatment: roughly 10-day PBMC culture with coronavirus spike peptide pools or control peptides (ViraFEST assay). The source material was CD4+ T cells from blood, cultured in vitro. The receptor was derived from a human donor who had recovered from COVID-19. The V gene is TRBV7-2, the J gene TRBJ2-2; D tentatively fits TRBD1 or TRBD2 (5 bases each). The CDR3 loop reads CASSLDGGTTGELFF. As DNA, the CDR3 is TGTGCCAGCAGCTTAGATGGGGGAACCACCGGGGAGCTGTTTTTT.